These T cell receptor beta chains were read from a single sample in a study of T cell repertoires in cytomegalovirus infection. From the reads, TCRdb called clonotypes with MiXCR, one entry per CDR3 protein. The sample carries 150,000 or so distinct CDR3 sequences, less than 25% recorded once. Their cognate antigens are unknown. This sample comprised CD8+ T cells from cultured PBMCs, obtained from culture after CMV antigen stimulation. These receptors all come from a human donor in good health (CMV status not recorded). Some clones in this sample may be carry-over from other donors' samples. Both conserved end residues are trimmed from each CDR3.

v_call: TRBV4-2
cdr3_aa: ASSRTTTNTGELF

v_call: TRBV7-9
cdr3_aa: ASSADGRETQY

v_call: TRBV7-2
cdr3_aa: ASSLRVTMNTEAF

v_call: TRBV6-5
cdr3_aa: ASSYRGGMGSYNEQF

v_call: TRBV27
cdr3_aa: ASWDTRNEKLF

v_call: TRBV7-8
cdr3_aa: ASSLARRSNQPQH

v_call: TRBV4-1
cdr3_aa: ASTPGGGATEAF

v_call: TRBV12-5
cdr3_aa: ASALTEAF

v_call: TRBV29-1
cdr3_aa: SVETAWGYGYT

v_call: TRBV7-6
cdr3_aa: ASSSGWGIGYEQY

v_call: TRBV6-2/TRBV6-3
cdr3_aa: ASSYSAGDSSYNSPLH

v_call: TRBV19
cdr3_aa: ASSAGQMNTEAF

v_call: TRBV7-9
cdr3_aa: ASSGTGTSYNEQF

v_call: TRBV12-3/TRBV12-4
cdr3_aa: ASSLRTPYEQY

v_call: TRBV7-2
cdr3_aa: ASSPRTPKDEQF

v_call: TRBV25-1
cdr3_aa: ASRLSYGKLF

v_call: TRBV7-2
cdr3_aa: ASSLVGGALSSGNTIY

v_call: TRBV19
cdr3_aa: AGSGTGSNQPQH

v_call: TRBV11-3
cdr3_aa: ASSSTDRKGYT

v_call: TRBV27
cdr3_aa: ASSSTGYTYNEQF

v_call: TRBV12-3/TRBV12-4
cdr3_aa: ASSFALSAID

v_call: TRBV7-2
cdr3_aa: ASRIDLSLNQPQH

v_call: TRBV7-2
cdr3_aa: ASSLGVYGYT

v_call: TRBV7-6
cdr3_aa: ASSLTNTDTQY

v_call: TRBV14
cdr3_aa: ASSQRVSGANVLT

v_call: TRBV6-2/TRBV6-3
cdr3_aa: ASAYDRGGTEAF

v_call: TRBV7-9
cdr3_aa: ASNPPWGESTDTQY

v_call: TRBV27
cdr3_aa: ASSLSSLGSRTGELF

v_call: TRBV7-2
cdr3_aa: ASSLRQGVRTDTQY

v_call: TRBV27
cdr3_aa: ASSFSGGGNIQY

v_call: TRBV6-1
cdr3_aa: ASTLLEAENIQY

v_call: TRBV9
cdr3_aa: ASSKDRGTVVYTEAF